This T cell receptor beta chain was captured in a study of blood T cell repertoires in COVID-19. In the original analysis: Reference gene primers were amplified, and this amplification served to estimate nucleated cell counts. Generated by immunoSEQ multiplex PCR, the TCRdb table keeps only in-frame clones and is missing some. The V and J calls and the clone size are those of that table, but D and trimming were determined from the DNA. The table lists about 90,000 clones, less than 85% of them singletons, with around 10% in the top ten. Trimming took off 0 bases at V and 2 bases at J, with 8 bases between the two ends. The CDR3 loop spans 14 amino acids. Germline loops: CDR1 GTSNPN, CDR2 SVGIG (reference sequence).

This chain uses TRBV30 with TRBJ1-5; D may be TRBD1 (5 bases). Input material: peripheral blood. The sequence derives from a woman between 70 and 85 years old with acute or convalescent COVID-19. The CDR3 DNA reads as TGTGCCTGGAGTGTAGGGGTTGGCAATCAGCCCCAGCATTTT. It encodes CAWSVGVGNQPQHF.